This is a list of T cell receptor beta chains from one sample in a study of blood T cell repertoires in COVID-19. Profiling relied on immunoSEQ multiplex PCR, and the TCRdb table lists in-frame clones only, not all of them. The table has 250,000 to 350,000 clones, more than 70% seen once. The specimen sequenced was peripheral blood. Source of these receptors: a woman aged 25-40 years with COVID-19, enrolled during active disease. The CDR3 runs from the conserved cysteine through the conserved F or W. D genes are given only for firm matches. Clone sizes are given selectively: once, few, many, or a class where the clone is expanded.

abundance	v_gene	d_gene	j_gene	CDR3aa	CDR3nt
NA	TRBV4-1	TRBD2	TRBJ2-1	CASSQTSGRYNEQFF	TGCGCCAGCAGCCAGACTAGCGGGAGGTACAATGAGCAGTTCTTC
few	TRBV11-3	NA	TRBJ2-1	CASSPKGLASNEQFF	TGTGCCAGCAGCCCAAAGGGTCTAGCAAGCAATGAGCAGTTCTTC
once	TRBV11-2	NA	TRBJ2-5	CASSLGQEETQYF	TGTGCCAGCAGCTTAGGACAGGAAGAGACCCAGTACTTC
NA	TRBV18	NA	TRBJ1-2	CASSEGGYGYTF	TGTGCCAGCTCAGAAGGGGGCTATGGCTACACCTTC
NA	TRBV19	NA	TRBJ1-1	CASSMTPNTEAFF	TGTGCCAGTAGTATGACACCGAACACTGAAGCTTTCTTT
NA	TRBV30	TRBD1	TRBJ2-3	CAWQGAGSTDTQYF	TGTGCCTGGCAGGGGGCAGGGAGCACAGATACGCAGTATTTT
NA	TRBV2	TRBD2	TRBJ2-7	CASAGTGRTSGTYEQYF	TGTGCCAGCGCGGGGACAGGGCGGACTAGCGGGACCTACGAGCAGTACTTC
NA	TRBV10-2	NA	TRBJ1-1	CASSAPVMNTEAFF	TGCGCCAGCAGTGCGCCAGTTATGAACACTGAAGCTTTCTTT
NA	TRBV10-3	NA	TRBJ2-2	CAISEGAFDLMNTGELFF	TGTGCCATCAGTGAGGGGGCCTTTGACTTAATGAACACCGGGGAGCTGTTTTTT
NA	TRBV18	NA	TRBJ2-7	CASSPPEGEGPREQYF	TGTGCCAGCTCACCACCGGAGGGGGAGGGCCCTCGCGAGCAGTACTTC
NA	TRBV24-1	TRBD1	TRBJ2-1	CATSDAPGQGRNEQFF	TGTGCCACCAGTGATGCCCCGGGACAGGGGCGTAATGAGCAGTTCTTC
NA	TRBV15	NA	TRBJ1-4	CATSREGSGDEKLFF	TGTGCCACCAGCAGAGAGGGTTCAGGGGATGAAAAACTGTTTTTT
NA	TRBV19	TRBD2	TRBJ2-7	CASSTSGRPYEQYF	TGTGCCAGTAGTACTAGCGGGAGGCCCTACGAGCAGTACTTC
few	TRBV11-2	NA	TRBJ1-6	CASSFTFTDNSPLHF	TGTGCCAGCAGCTTTACCTTCACGGATAATTCACCCCTCCACTTT
NA	TRBV4-3	TRBD2	TRBJ2-1	CASSQEPNGGYNEQFF	TGCGCCAGCAGCCAAGAACCCAACGGGGGGTACAATGAGCAGTTCTTC
NA	TRBV9	TRBD2	TRBJ2-7	CASSVVWTSEQYF	TGTGCCAGCAGCGTAGTCTGGACTAGTGAGCAGTACTTC
NA	TRBV11-3	TRBD2	TRBJ2-3	CASSQGLAGVNTDTQYF	TGTGCCAGCAGCCAAGGACTAGCGGGAGTGAACACAGATACGCAGTATTTT
NA	TRBV3-1/TRBV3-2	TRBD2	TRBJ2-7	CASSQGELAGYEQYF	TGTGCCAGCAGCCAAGGTGAACTAGCGGGATACGAGCAGTACTTC
NA	TRBV7-2	NA	TRBJ1-1	CASSLKTEAFF	TGTGCCAGCAGCCTAAAAACTGAAGCTTTCTTT
NA	TRBV30	TRBD1	TRBJ1-2	CAWSARLEQGDTF	TGTGCCTGGAGTGCACGATTAGAACAGGGGGACACCTTC
NA	TRBV7-8	TRBD1	TRBJ1-3	CASLPTGGISGNTIYF	TGTGCCAGTCTTCCGACAGGGGGGATCTCTGGAAACACCATATATTTT
NA	TRBV7-3	TRBD1	TRBJ2-7	CASSLGSGQQYEQYF	TGTGCCAGCAGCTTAGGTTCGGGACAGCAATACGAGCAGTACTTC
NA	TRBV4-1	NA	TRBJ1-1	CASSQNRRVTEAFF	TGCGCCAGCAGCCAAAACAGGAGAGTCACTGAAGCTTTCTTT
NA	TRBV7-2	TRBD1	TRBJ2-5	CASSSGQGRQETQYF	TGTGCCAGCAGCTCGGGACAGGGGAGGCAAGAGACCCAGTACTTC
NA	TRBV30	TRBD2	TRBJ2-5	CAWRLARPETQYF	TGTGCCTGGAGACTAGCGAGGCCAGAGACCCAGTACTTC
NA	TRBV10-1	TRBD2	TRBJ2-5	CASSELGLVETQYF	TGCGCCAGCAGTGAACTTGGACTAGTAGAGACCCAGTACTTC
NA	TRBV27	NA	TRBJ2-1	CASSLGLYNEQFF	TGTGCCAGCAGTCTCGGACTATACAATGAGCAGTTCTTC
NA	TRBV27	TRBD1	TRBJ2-7	CASSRQGPSYEQYF	TGTGCCAGCAGTCGACAGGGCCCCTCCTACGAGCAGTACTTC
NA	TRBV5-4	NA	TRBJ2-3	CASSEYASTDTQYF	TGTGCCAGCAGCGAGTATGCTAGCACAGATACGCAGTATTTT
NA	TRBV18	TRBD2	TRBJ2-4	CASSGLAENIQYF	TGTGCCAGCTCCGGACTAGCGGAAAACATTCAGTACTTC
NA	TRBV10-3	NA	TRBJ1-1	CAISEGEYTEAFF	TGTGCCATCAGTGAGGGAGAATACACTGAAGCTTTCTTT
NA	TRBV19	TRBD1	TRBJ1-6	CASRDRGLSPLHF	TGTGCCAGCCGCGACAGGGGGCTTTCACCCCTCCACTTT
NA	TRBV2	TRBD1	TRBJ1-1	CASSALRQGIGTEAFF	TGTGCCAGCAGTGCGCTGCGACAGGGTATAGGGACTGAAGCTTTCTTT
NA	TRBV24-1	TRBD1	TRBJ2-2	CATSDPGQGDTGELFF	TGTGCCACCAGTGACCCCGGACAGGGCGACACCGGGGAGCTGTTTTTT
NA	TRBV11-3	NA	TRBJ1-1	CASSPGHRNTEAFF	TGTGCCAGCAGCCCCGGACACCGAAACACTGAAGCTTTCTTT
NA	TRBV5-1	TRBD1	TRBJ2-2	CASSLGLGQGDTGELFF	TGCGCCAGCAGCTTGGGCCTGGGACAGGGGGACACCGGGGAGCTGTTTTTT
NA	TRBV5-1	NA	TRBJ2-7	CASSVDGTTTYEQYF	TGCGCCAGCAGCGTTGACGGGACAACCACCTACGAGCAGTACTTC
NA	TRBV7-2	TRBD2	TRBJ2-2	CASSTSGTTGELFF	TGTGCCAGCAGTACTAGCGGTACCACCGGGGAGCTGTTTTTT
NA	TRBV5-1	NA	TRBJ1-2	CASSDPLTGHYGYTF	TGCGCCAGCAGCGATCCTCTAACAGGGCACTATGGCTACACCTTC
NA	TRBV19	TRBD1	TRBJ2-3	CASSDLLRQGFTDTQYF	TGTGCCAGTAGTGACCTTTTGAGACAGGGCTTCACAGATACGCAGTATTTT
NA	TRBV6-6	NA	TRBJ1-2	CATDRNNYGYTF	TGTGCTACAGACAGGAATAACTATGGCTACACCTTC
NA	TRBV2	TRBD1	TRBJ2-3	CASRDRVADTQYF	TGTGCCAGCAGGGACAGGGTGGCAGATACGCAGTATTTT
NA	TRBV11-3	TRBD1	TRBJ2-1	CASSPPGTENNEQFF	TGTGCCAGCAGCCCGCCCGGGACAGAAAACAATGAGCAGTTCTTC
NA	TRBV29-1	NA	TRBJ2-1	CSALGETYHNEQFF	TGCAGCGCCCTAGGGGAAACGTACCACAATGAGCAGTTCTTC
few	TRBV3-1/TRBV3-2	NA	TRBJ2-3	CASSHVQRVDTQYF	TGTGCCAGCAGCCATGTACAGCGGGTAGATACGCAGTATTTT
NA	TRBV7-2	TRBD1	TRBJ1-2	CASSRTGTNYGYTF	TGTGCCAGCAGCCGGACAGGGACTAACTATGGCTACACCTTC
NA	TRBV28	NA	TRBJ2-7	CASREGAYEQYF	TGTGCCAGCAGAGAGGGGGCCTACGAGCAGTACTTC
NA	TRBV5-1	NA	TRBJ2-6	CASSLEHSFSGANVLTF	TGCGCCAGCAGCTTGGAGCACAGTTTCTCTGGGGCCAACGTCCTGACTTTC
NA	TRBV19	TRBD1	TRBJ1-1	CASIKQGAGAEAFF	TGTGCCAGTATCAAACAGGGGGCCGGAGCTGAAGCTTTCTTT
NA	TRBV9	NA	TRBJ1-5	CASSRRPGEDQPQHF	TGTGCCAGCAGCCGACGACCGGGAGAGGATCAGCCCCAGCATTTT
NA	TRBV6-6	TRBD1	TRBJ2-7	CASSTQGDSAYEQYF	TGTGCCAGCAGTACACAGGGGGATTCGGCCTACGAGCAGTACTTC
NA	TRBV9	NA	TRBJ2-7	CASSPEWAPYEQYF	TGTGCCAGCAGCCCCGAGTGGGCGCCCTACGAGCAGTACTTC
NA	TRBV7-9	NA	TRBJ2-5	CASSFGGYQETQYF	TGTGCCAGCAGCTTTGGGGGGTACCAAGAGACCCAGTACTTC
once	TRBV30	TRBD2	TRBJ2-3	CAWTRYGRADTQYF	TGTGCCTGGACCCGTTACGGGAGGGCAGATACGCAGTATTTT
NA	TRBV10-2	NA	TRBJ2-7	CASRPQGFPYEQYF	TGCGCCAGCAGGCCACAGGGTTTTCCCTACGAGCAGTACTTC
NA	TRBV5-4	TRBD1	TRBJ2-2	CASSPDRVNTGELFF	TGTGCCAGCAGCCCGGACAGGGTGAACACCGGGGAGCTGTTTTTT
once	TRBV28	NA	TRBJ1-4	CASSLGGGQEKLFF	TGTGCCAGCTCCCTGGGAGGGGGGCAGGAAAAACTGTTTTTT
NA	TRBV6-6	NA	TRBJ1-4	CASSYFGRAGIEKLFF	TGTGCCAGCAGTTACTTCGGGAGGGCAGGGATCGAAAAACTGTTTTTT
NA	TRBV2	NA	TRBJ1-3	CASSVSSGNTIYF	TGTGCCAGCAGTGTTAGCTCTGGAAACACCATATATTTT